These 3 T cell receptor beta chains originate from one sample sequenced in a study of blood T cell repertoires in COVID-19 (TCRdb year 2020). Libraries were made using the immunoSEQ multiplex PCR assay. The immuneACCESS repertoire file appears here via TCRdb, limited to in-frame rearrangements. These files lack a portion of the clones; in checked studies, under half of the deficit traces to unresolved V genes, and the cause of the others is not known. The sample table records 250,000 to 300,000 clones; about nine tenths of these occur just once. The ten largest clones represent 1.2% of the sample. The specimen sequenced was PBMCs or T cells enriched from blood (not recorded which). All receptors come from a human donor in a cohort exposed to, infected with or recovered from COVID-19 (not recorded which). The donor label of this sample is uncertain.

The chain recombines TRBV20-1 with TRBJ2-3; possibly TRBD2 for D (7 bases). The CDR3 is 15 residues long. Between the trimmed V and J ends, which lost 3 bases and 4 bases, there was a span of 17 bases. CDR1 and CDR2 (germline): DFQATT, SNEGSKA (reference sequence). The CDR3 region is CSASRWEGGADTQYF. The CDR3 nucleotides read TGCAGTGCTAGTCGTTGGGAGGGGGGCGCAGATACGCAGTATTTT.

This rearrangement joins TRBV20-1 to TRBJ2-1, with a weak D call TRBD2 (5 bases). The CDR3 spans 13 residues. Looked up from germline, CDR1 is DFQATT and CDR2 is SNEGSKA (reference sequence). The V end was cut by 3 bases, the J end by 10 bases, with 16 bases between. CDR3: CSASSSRTLEQFF. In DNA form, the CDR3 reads TGCAGTGCTAGTAGTTCCCGGACTCTAGAGCAGTTCTTC.

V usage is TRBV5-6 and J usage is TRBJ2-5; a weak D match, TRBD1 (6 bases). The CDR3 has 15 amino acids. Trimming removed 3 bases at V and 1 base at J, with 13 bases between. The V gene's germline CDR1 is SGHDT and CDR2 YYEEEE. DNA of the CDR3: TGTGCCAGCAGCTCGTCACAGGGATCCCAAGAGACCCAGTACTTC. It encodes CASSSSQGSQETQYF.